The source of this TCR beta chain is a study of vaccination and CD4 T cells after COVID-19. Study context: Timing of post-vaccine sample collection was a median approximately 70 days after dose two, with a range of 14 to 241.

An Oncomine TCR Beta short-read assay was used to sequence the DNA from cultured CD4+ T cells. Once CD4+ T cells had been cultured, genomic DNA was extracted from them. TCRdb analysed the PCR reads with MiXCR anew, one entry per CDR3 protein. The sample has around 12,000 distinct CDR3 sequences; around 41% are singletons. Note on this clonotype: Its antigen is still unknown.

Looked up from germline, CDR1 is WSHSY and CDR2 is SAAADI. The CDR3 totals 14 residues. J lost 10 bases, V lost 3 bases, and 11 bases had no gene match. Study observations and caveats: Median reactive clonotypes, those recognizing SARS-CoV-2, rose from approximately 21 to 40, not significantly. The researchers studied relatively few convalescent patients and omitted early post-infection timepoints.

Indicated treatment: roughly 11-day PBMC culture with coronavirus spike peptide pools or control peptides (ViraFEST assay). The sequence was obtained from a human donor who had recovered from COVID-19. The chain links TRBV10-2 to TRBJ1-1, with 7 bases that match TRBD1. Sequenced material: CD4+ T cells from blood, cultured in vitro. CDR3 coding DNA: TGCGCCAGCAGTGAACAGACAGGGAGATTCGCAGCTTTCTTT. Its translation: CASSEQTGRFAAFF.